These 31 T cell receptor gamma chains were all obtained from the same sample, sequenced in a study of gamma delta lymphoproliferative disorders and STAT genes. Genomic DNA from isolated PBMCs served as the sequencing template. TCRdb redid clone calling on the multiplex PCR reads using CATT. The sample has just under 2,500 gamma-chain clones; 10% to 13% are singletons. Sequenced input: blood. All receptors derive from a human donor in good health.

This clone qualifies as medium-sized (0.01 to 0.1%). The sample contains more than one DNA sequence encoding this CDR3. The chain uses TRGV3 and TRGJP2. TCRdb does not report a J gene; here it was assigned by matching the DNA to germline references. CDR3 length: 16 residues. Looked up from germline, CDR1 is VTNTFY and CDR2 is YDVSTARD (reference sequence). V was clipped by 3 bases and J by 3 bases; unmatched bases: 10. The CDR3 coding sequence is TGTGCCACCTGGGACCCCCCCCCCGGTAGTGATTGGATCAAGACGTTT. Residues: CATWDPPPGSDWIKTF.

This clone qualifies as medium-sized. The chain links TRGV3 to TRGJ1 or TRGJ2. Germline matching of the DNA provided the J gene here, since TCRdb leaves it blank. Germline lookup yields CDR1 VTNTFY and CDR2 YDVSTARD (reference sequence). Unmatched junction bases numbered 8, after V lost 0 bases and J lost 3 bases. The CDR3 is made up of 15 amino acids. The CDR3 sequence: CATWDRPPPYYKKLF. CDR3 bases: TGTGCCACCTGGGACAGGCCCCCCCCTTATTATAAGAAACTCTTT.

This clone is deemed medium-sized. The rearrangement uses TRGV4 and TRGJP1. TCRdb offers no J gene call, so here the DNA was matched to germline to obtain one. Trimming cost V 0 bases and J 3 bases; bases outside gene matches: 1. Germline CDR1 reads EGSTGY; CDR2 reads YDSYTSSV. The CDR3 is 14 residues long. CDR3 DNA: TGTGCCACCTGGGATGGGCCCACTGGTTGGTTCAAGATATTT. It is translated as CATWDGPTGWFKIF.

This clone is medium-sized. The chain links TRGV10 to TRGJP1. The J gene, not given by TCRdb, was assigned here from a germline match of the nucleotide sequence. TRGV10 is classed as an ORF, of uncertain function. Trimming removed 8 bases from V and 6 bases from J; junction bases left unmatched: 13. The CDR3 loop spans 15 amino acids. The CDR3 DNA reads TGTGCTGCGTGGGATTATTCCGAGGCTGGTTGGTTCAAGATATTT. Protein sequence: CAAWDYSEAGWFKIF.

By its share, this clone is medium-sized. This chain uses TRGV4 with TRGJ1 or TRGJ2. The J gene is absent in TCRdb and was assigned here via DNA matching to germline. V dropped 2 bases and J dropped 0; count of bases not matched to a gene: 1. The CDR3 extends over 13 amino acids. Looked up from germline, CDR1 is EGSTGY and CDR2 is YDSYTSSV. CDR3 sequence (DNA): TGTGCCACCTGGGATGTGAATTATTATAAGAAACTCTTT. Translation: CATWDVNYYKKLF.

V gene TRGV11 combines with J gene TRGJ1 or TRGJ2. TCRdb is silent on the J gene; assignment here came from matching the DNA to germline. TRGV11 qualifies as an ORF whose function is uncertain. V gave up 2 bases and J gave up 8 bases; unmatched junction bases: 12. The CDR3 consists of 15 residues. Here the CDR3 DNA reads TGTGCCTGCTGGATTAGGCCCCCCCCTACCGATAAGAAACTCTTT. This codes for CACWIRPPPTDKKLF.

By share of the sample, this clone is medium-sized. V gene TRGV2 combines with J gene TRGJ1 or TRGJ2. No J segment appears in TCRdb, so it was assigned here by matching the sequence to germline. Germline V gene data show CDR1 as EGSNGY and CDR2 as YDSYNSKV. CDR3 length: 14 amino acids. J gave up 6 bases and V 0 bases, and 8 bases lay outside the gene matches. The CDR3 protein is CATWDGLDIYKKLF. In DNA form, the CDR3 reads TGTGCCACCTGGGACGGGCTAGATATTTATAAGAAACTCTTT.

By proportion, this clone is medium-sized. The sample carries other DNA sequences with the same CDR3. This rearrangement joins TRGV2 to TRGJ1 or TRGJ2. The J gene, missing from TCRdb, was assigned here through DNA to germline matching. With 0 bases clipped from V and 4 bases from J, the junction kept 6 bases outside the gene matches. CDR1 and CDR2 from the germline V gene are EGSNGY and YDSYNSKV. There are 14 residues in the CDR3. The CDR3 region is CATWDGLAYYKKLF. The CDR3 DNA reads as TGTGCCACCTGGGACGGGCTAGCGTATTATAAGAAACTCTTT.

This clone qualifies as medium-sized. Other DNA sequences in the same sample also yield this CDR3. V is TRGV2 and J is TRGJP1. The J gene, missing from TCRdb, was assigned here through DNA to germline matching. With 0 bases clipped from V and 3 bases from J, the junction kept 4 bases outside the gene matches. Germline V gene data show CDR1 as EGSNGY and CDR2 as YDSYNSKV. The CDR3 loop spans 15 amino acids. This CDR3 reads CATWDGRATGWFKIF. CDR3 in DNA: TGTGCCACCTGGGACGGGCGGGCCACTGGTTGGTTCAAGATATTT.

About this clone itself: For this DNA, TCRdb reports the protein of a much larger clone, which diverges at residue 12, most likely from a read error; the protein presented here is translated directly from the DNA. The V gene is listed as TRGV2; no J gene was called. CDR3 length: 14 residues. Germline V lookup: CDR1 EGSNGY, CDR2 YDSYNSKV. CDR3 loop: CATWDVNNYYKRLF. In DNA, the CDR3 is TGTGCCACCTGGGACGTCAACAATTATTATAAGAGACTCTTT.

By frequency in the sample, this clone is large. The DNA is omitted, as the CDR3 cannot be located on it reliably, and the CDR3 follows TCRdb's listing. No J gene call was made, and the V gene is TRGV11. TRGV11 is flagged as an ORF with uncertain function. Counting both end residues, the CDR3 totals 19 amino acids. The CDR3 spells CTTVPAGLDPYTTGWFKIF.

Notes on this clone: The protein TCRdb gives is from a much larger clone and does not agree with this DNA's translation at residue 6, likely a read error; the protein shown here comes from the DNA. The J gene is TRGJP1, the V gene TRGV1. In the absence of a J gene in TCRdb, the DNA was matched to germline to assign it here. TRGV1 is placed among ORFs of uncertain function. The ends lost 0 bases at V and 3 bases at J; junction bases unmatched: 4. The CDR3 is 15 residues long. The CDR3: CATWDRQSTGWFKIF. CDR3 nucleotide sequence: TGTGCCACCTGGGACAGGCAGTCCACTGGTTGGTTCAAGATATTT.

This clone is medium-sized. The V call is TRGV4, the J call TRGJ1 or TRGJ2. The J gene is not listed in TCRdb, so it was assigned here from a DNA match to germline. Germline CDR1 EGSTGY, CDR2 YDSYTSSV. V lost 5 bases and J lost 9; bases outside the gene matches: 13. This CDR3 spans 13 amino acids. DNA for the CDR3: TGTGCCACCTGGGCGGGACCCGTTTTTAAGAAACTCTTT. Translated: CATWAGPVFKKLF.

This clone is labeled medium-sized (0.01 to 0.1%). This chain joins TRGV10 and TRGJP1. Because TCRdb records no J gene, it was assigned here through a match of the DNA to germline. TRGV10 is designated an ORF whose function remains uncertain. J was trimmed by 4 bases and V by 8 bases; bases with no gene match: 8. The CDR3 sequence is 14 residues long. The CDR3 loop is CAAWDLGTGWFKIF. DNA of the CDR3: TGTGCTGCGTGGGATTTAGGCACTGGTTGGTTCAAGATATTT.

In its sample, this clone ranks as medium-sized. V is TRGV4 and J is TRGJ1 or TRGJ2. No J gene was available from TCRdb, and it was assigned here by a germline match of the DNA. The CDR3 has 13 residues. Germline trimming cut 2 bases from V and 0 bases from J; bases unmatched to any gene: 1. CDR1 EGSTGY and CDR2 YDSYTSSV come from the germline V gene. CDR3 amino acids: CATWDENYYKKLF. The CDR3 coding sequence is TGTGCCACCTGGGATGAGAATTATTATAAGAAACTCTTT.

This clone counts as medium-sized (0.01 to 0.1%). Other DNA sequences within the sample encode an identical CDR3. This chain links TRGV2 with TRGJP1. TCRdb is silent on the J gene; assignment here came from matching the DNA to germline. With 0 bases clipped from V and 0 bases from J, the junction kept 4 bases outside the gene matches. The V gene's germline CDR1 is EGSNGY and CDR2 YDSYNSKV. The CDR3 spans 16 residues. As DNA, the CDR3 is TGTGCCACCTGGGACGGGCTAGATACCACTGGTTGGTTCAAGATATTT. Translated, it gives CATWDGLDTTGWFKIF.

By its share, this clone is medium-sized (0.01 to 0.1%). This chain connects TRGV2 to TRGJ1 or TRGJ2. Because TCRdb records no J gene, it was assigned here through a match of the DNA to germline. The CDR3 contains 12 residues. CDR1 is EGSNGY and CDR2 is YDSYNSKV in the germline V gene. J was trimmed by 4 bases and V by 3 bases; bases with no gene match: 3. CDR3 residues: CATWDIYYKKLF. DNA for the CDR3: TGTGCCACCTGGGACATCTATTATAAGAAACTCTTT.

This clone rates as medium-sized. The chain couples TRGV4 to TRGJ1 or TRGJ2. No J gene was available from TCRdb, and it was assigned here by a germline match of the DNA. This CDR3 contains 13 residues. Per germline, CDR1 EGSTGY and CDR2 YDSYTSSV. The junction had 6 bases not matched to a gene; V was cut back by 0 bases and J by 7 bases. CDR3 nucleotide sequence: TGTGCCACCTGGGATGGGCTTCGGTATAAGAAACTCTTT. Translated, it gives CATWDGLRYKKLF.

This clone is judged medium-sized. The J gene is TRGJP2, the V gene TRGV8. The J gene, missing from TCRdb, was assigned here through DNA to germline matching. CDR3 length: 19 residues. V lost 2 bases to trimming and J lost 0 bases; unmatched junction nucleotides: 15. Per the germline V gene, CDR1 is VENAVY and CDR2 is YDSYNSRV. In nucleotides, the CDR3 is TGTGCCACCTGGGATAAAATAGGGCTCTCATATAGTAGTGATTGGATCAAGACGTTT. This translates into CATWDKIGLSYSSDWIKTF.

In its sample, this clone ranks as medium-sized (0.01 to 0.1%). The rearrangement links TRGV9 to TRGJP1. Assignment of the J gene here rests on matching the DNA to germline, because TCRdb gives none. After removal of 5 bases from V and 2 bases from J, the junction contained 5 bases not matched to a gene. This CDR3 has 14 amino acids. Germline loops: CDR1 GITISATS, CDR2 ISYDGTV (reference sequence). The CDR3 spells CALWVSTTGWFKIF. Written as DNA, the CDR3 is TGTGCCTTGTGGGTCTCAACCACTGGTTGGTTCAAGATATTT.

Within the sample, this clone is medium-sized. This chain connects TRGV5 to TRGJ1 or TRGJ2. In the absence of a J gene in TCRdb, the DNA was matched to germline to assign it here. The J segment lost 2 bases and the V segment lost 3 bases, leaving 4 bases of the junction unmatched. CDR1 and CDR2 from the germline V gene are VINAFY and YDVSNSKD. The CDR3 consists of 13 residues. CDR3 sequence (DNA): TGTGCCACCTGGGACCCCGATTATTATAAGAAACTCTTT. Its protein is CATWDPDYYKKLF.

This clone counts as medium-sized. The rearrangement uses TRGV8 and TRGJ1 or TRGJ2. TCRdb records no J gene; here it was assigned by comparing the DNA to germline. The J segment lost 12 bases and the V segment lost 2 bases, leaving 7 bases of the junction unmatched. CDR1 is VENAVY, CDR2 YDSYNSRV, per germline. CDR3 length: 11 residues. CDR3 protein: CATWDTPGKLF. For the CDR3, the DNA is TGTGCCACCTGGGATACCCCGGGGAAACTCTTT.

By sample share, this clone is medium-sized. The rearrangement links TRGV9 to TRGJ1 or TRGJ2. TCRdb does not report a J gene; here it was assigned by matching the DNA to germline references. This CDR3 has 18 residues. The germline V gene encodes CDR1 GITISATS and CDR2 ISYDGTV (reference sequence). Trimming removed 2 bases from V and 4 bases from J; junction bases left unmatched: 20. The CDR3 spells CALWEGSSGETLYYKKLF. CDR3 bases: TGTGCCTTGTGGGAGGGGAGCTCGGGGGAAACCTTGTATTATAAGAAACTCTTT.

This clone qualifies as medium-sized. The rearrangement uses TRGV4 and TRGJP. No J segment appears in TCRdb, so it was assigned here by matching the sequence to germline. The CDR3 covers 15 residues. Unmatched junction bases numbered 7, after V lost 7 bases and J lost 7 bases. Germline-derived CDR1 and CDR2 are EGSTGY and YDSYTSSV. The CDR3 spells CATCWGELGKKIKVF. Written as DNA, the CDR3 is TGTGCCACCTGCTGGGGCGAGTTGGGCAAAAAAATCAAGGTATTT.

By share of the sample, this clone is medium-sized. CDR3 loop: CALWEVVIELGKKIKVF. CDR3 nucleotides: TGTGCCTTGTGGGAGGTGGTAATCGAGTTGGGCAAAAAAATCAAGGTATTT. The V call is TRGV9, the J call TRGJP. In the absence of a J gene in TCRdb, the DNA was matched to germline to assign it here. The CDR3 is 17 residues long. The V gene end was trimmed by 0 bases and the J gene end by 7 bases; junction bases not matched to a gene: 6. Germline V gene lookup returns CDR1 GITISATS and CDR2 ISYDGTV (reference sequence).

This clone is categorized as medium-sized. The chain couples TRGV2 to TRGJ1 or TRGJ2. TCRdb leaves out the J gene; it was filled in here by matching the DNA to germline. CDR1 and CDR2 from the germline V gene are EGSNGY and YDSYNSKV. The CDR3 totals 14 residues. V dropped 0 bases and J dropped 9; count of bases not matched to a gene: 11. CDR3 DNA sequence: TGTGCCACCTGGGACGGGCAATGTTCGTTTAAGAAACTCTTT. This encodes CATWDGQCSFKKLF.

This clone is medium-sized in the sample. The chain carries TRGV10 and TRGJP1. The J gene, not given by TCRdb, was assigned here from a germline match of the nucleotide sequence. TRGV10 is an ORF, and what it does is uncertain. Trimming took 8 bases from V and 0 from J; bases not matched to a gene: 7. This CDR3 is 15 amino acids long. In DNA, the CDR3 is TGTGCTGCGTGGGATTCCCATACCACTGGTTGGTTCAAGATATTT. Translating it yields CAAWDSHTTGWFKIF.

This clone is medium-sized within its sample. This chain links TRGV9 with TRGJP1. Since TCRdb gives no J gene, matching the DNA to germline was used here to assign it. The germline CDR1 and CDR2 sequences are GITISATS and ISYDGTV (reference sequence). V trimming: 0 bases; J trimming: 6 bases; junction bases outside the gene matches: 7. The CDR3 spans 15 residues. Here the CDR3 DNA reads TGTGCCTTGTGGGAGGTGCGCTCCCCTGGTTGGTTCAAGATATTT. The encoded protein is CALWEVRSPGWFKIF.

This clone is labeled as medium-sized. The J gene is TRGJ1 or TRGJ2, the V gene TRGV11. TCRdb is silent on the J gene; assignment here came from matching the DNA to germline. TRGV11 is classed as an ORF, of uncertain function. J gave up 10 bases and V 0 bases, and 6 bases lay outside the gene matches. CDR3 length: 13 residues. The CDR3 nucleotides are TGTGCCTGCTGGATTAGGCACGTCCGGAAGAAACTCTTT. As protein: CACWIRHVRKKLF.

By frequency in the sample, this clone is medium-sized. This chain joins TRGV8 and TRGJ1 or TRGJ2. TCRdb records no J gene; here it was assigned by comparing the DNA to germline. The CDR3 is made up of 12 amino acids. Germline V CDR1 and CDR2: VENAVY, YDSYNSRV. The V and J ends lost 2 bases and 5 bases, in that order; junction bases with no gene match: 3. CDR3 sequence (DNA): TGTGCCACCTGGGATACCCATTATAAGAAACTCTTT. Protein: CATWDTHYKKLF.

This clone is medium-sized (0.01 to 0.1%) in the sample. CDR3 DNA: TGTGCCACCTGGGACACTCCCTCATGGTTCAAGATATTT. Translation: CATWDTPSWFKIF. V usage is TRGV5 and J usage is TRGJP1. No J gene is reported in TCRdb; it was inferred here by comparing the DNA with germline. The CDR3 totals 13 residues. Germline V gene lookup returns CDR1 VINAFY and CDR2 YDVSNSKD. The trim removed 2 bases at V and 11 bases at J, leaving 8 bases unmatched.